The next 6 T cell receptor beta chains were all read from a single sample in a study of blood T cell repertoires in COVID-19. The protocol was immunoSEQ multiplex PCR, while the TCRdb copy is restricted to in-frame clones and leaves out a portion. Found here are roughly 100,000 clones, more than 75% of them singletons; the top ten hold approximately 26%. Sequenced sample: peripheral blood. Receptor source: a man aged 55-75 years with acute or convalescent COVID-19.

The V and J genes are TRBV6-5 and TRBJ2-2, with D possibly matching TRBD1 (5 bases). The germline gives CDR1 MNHEY, CDR2 SVGAGI. Trimming stripped 2 bases from V and 6 bases from J, with 13 bases between. The CDR3 is made up of 15 amino acids. The CDR3 is CASSYQDSRSGELFF. The CDR3 DNA reads as TGTGCCAGCAGTTACCAAGACAGTAGGTCCGGGGAGCTGTTTTTT.

The chain has TRBV5-6 and TRBJ1-4, with TRBD1 matching over 8 bases. The CDR3 consists of 16 residues. The ends lost 4 bases at V and 1 base at J; junction bases unmatched: 6. Germline V CDR1 and CDR2: SGHDT, YYEEEE. The CDR3, as DNA: TGTGCCAGCAGCCTATCGGACAGGGTAACTAATGAAAAACTGTTTTTT. Amino acids: CASSLSDRVTNEKLFF. The full variable domain, in which reference TRBV5-6 and TRBJ1-4 provide the parts outside the CDR3, is DAGVTQSPTHLIKTRGQQVTLRCSPKSGHDTVSWYQQALGQGPQFIFQYYEEEERQRGNFPDRFSGHQFPNYSSELNVNALLLGDSALYLCASSLSDRVTNEKLFFGSGTQLSVL.

Worth noting for this clone: Germline and junction disagree at one end, which may indicate a read error. The chain links TRBV29-1 to TRBJ2-3; 8 bases match TRBD2. Germline loops: CDR1 SQVTM, CDR2 ANQGSEA. This CDR3 comprises 13 residues. CDR3 in DNA: TGCAGTGTTGGTCGGGCGGGAGGAGATACGCAGTATTTT. It is translated as CSVGRAGGDTQYF.

This chain joins TRBV4-1 and TRBJ2-3; D perhaps matches TRBD1 (6 bases). The germline V gene encodes CDR1 MGHRA and CDR2 YSYEKL. Trimming left V 4 bases short and J 3 bases short, with 23 bases between. There are 18 residues in the CDR3. The CDR3 sequence is CASSRGVTWTAETDTQYF. The CDR3 region has the DNA TGCGCCAGCAGCCGAGGAGTCACTTGGACAGCAGAAACAGATACGCAGTATTTT.

This clone was seen a handful of times. The gene calls are TRBV2 and TRBJ2-7, with D perhaps matching TRBD1 (5 bases). V lost 1 base and J 0 bases, leaving 13 bases between the germline ends. Looked up from germline, CDR1 is SNHLY and CDR2 is FYNNEI. There are 16 residues in the CDR3. CDR3 protein: CASSEEGRVGSYEQYF. CDR3 bases: TGTGCCAGCAGTGAAGAGGGCAGGGTGGGCTCCTACGAGCAGTACTTC.

This clone was picked up a small number of times. The chain employs TRBV5-4 and TRBJ1-2, with D possibly being TRBD1 (6 bases). From germline, CDR1 is SGHNT and CDR2 YYREEE (reference sequence). The CDR3 contains 13 residues. Trimming took off 5 bases at V and 7 bases at J, with 15 bases between the two ends. CDR3 sequence reads: CASSQTGNAGYTF. The CDR3 DNA reads TGTGCCAGCAGTCAAACAGGGAACGCTGGCTACACCTTC.